This T cell receptor beta chain was captured by sequencing in a study of control samples from healthy donors and cancer patients. The CDR3 has 14 amino acids. The germline CDR1 and CDR2 sequences are MNHEY and SVGAGI. V was clipped by 0 bases and J by 6 bases, with 11 bases between them. This clone was seen a handful of times. The table came from immunoSEQ multiplex PCR; TCRdb's copy has only in-frame clones and leaves some out. Of under 150,000 clones listed, roughly 91% are singletons. The TCR originated in a man aged 35-49 years in good health. The sequencing input was blood. The genes are TRBV6-5 and TRBJ1-1; a possible D gene is TRBD1 (5 bases). CDR3 protein: CASSYSGPPSEAFF. CDR3 DNA: TGTGCCAGCAGTTACTCGGGGCCTCCGTCTGAAGCTTTCTTT.